This T cell receptor (beta chain) appears in the sequencing data of a study of cytomegalovirus exposure and HLA in healthy donors. PCR amplification relied on 60 Vbeta primers (plus 13 Jbeta primers). Repertoires were generated with immunoSEQ multiplex PCR, while TCRdb's copy carries only in-frame clones and drops some. The sample consists of approximately 130,000 clones, about 79% of them appearing once. The CDR3 spans 15 residues. Germline loops: CDR1 SNHLY, CDR2 FYNNEI. In the case of this clone: The junction does not match germline at one end; this may be a read error.

Nominally healthy donors provided the samples, though records likely missed some immune exposures. The chain joins TRBV2 to TRBJ1-5; TRBD1 agrees at 9 bases. This TCR came from a female donor in good health and CMV-seropositive. Source material: PBMCs. The CDR3: CASREDRGSNQPQHF. Here the CDR3 DNA reads TGTGCCAGCAGGGAAGACAGGGGGAGCAATCAGCCCCAGCATTTT.